These T cell receptor delta chains were read from a single sample in a study of Vδ1+ human thymocytes. TCRdb re-identified clones in the multiplex PCR reads via CATT. The sample gives about 75,000 delta-chain clones, approximately 30% of which show up once; roughly 0.25% is in the top ten. The sample taken for sequencing was Vdelta1+ gamma-delta thymocytes from the thymus. These receptors were collected from a boy under two years old who had congenital heart surgery. Each CDR3 is given with its conserved first and last residue. The D gene is left open where the match is weak. Clone size, where shown, is once, few, many, or a class for clones that have expanded.

size,D,V,J,CDR3,DNA
NA,NA,TRDV1,TRDJ1,CALGLGPYRHTGDKLIF,TGTGCTCTTGGACTAGGCCCCTACCGGCATACTGGCGATAAACTCATCTTT
NA,NA,TRDV1,TRDJ1,CALGELNPPSYSLLGHAWGPDKLIF,TGTGCTCTTGGGGAACTGAACCCTCCCTCATACTCCCTTCTGGGGCACGCTTGGGGACCCGATAAACTCATCTTT
few,TRDD3,TRDV1,TRDJ1,CALGELFRGIKGGDKLIF,TGTGCTCTTGGGGAACTATTCCGGGGGATAAAGGGAGGTGATAAACTCATCTTT
NA,NA,TRDV1,TRDJ1,CALGERENPEYTDKLIF,TGTGCTCTTGGGGAACGAGAGAACCCCGAATACACCGATAAACTCATCTTT
NA,TRDD3,TRDV1,TRDJ1,CALGELGDTGTDKLIF,TGTGCTCTTGGGGAACTGGGGGATACGGGGACCGATAAACTCATCTTT
once,NA,TRDV1,TRDJ1,CALGEGFPTLGTYPGDGLDYTDKLIF,TGTGCTCTTGGGGAGGGATTTCCTACGCTTGGGACCTACCCGGGGGATGGCCTTGATTACACCGATAAACTCATCTTT
few,TRDD3,TRDV1,TRDJ1,CALGELAYPGIRADKLIF,TGTGCTCTTGGGGAACTGGCCTACCCGGGGATACGGGCCGATAAACTCATCTTT
few,NA,TRDV1,TRDJ1,CALGELPSSLYTDKLIF,TGTGCTCTTGGGGAACTGCCCTCCTCGCTGTACACCGATAAACTCATCTTT
NA,NA,TRDV1,TRDJ1,CALGVTSLGPRYTDKLIF,TGTGCTCTTGGGGTGACGTCCCTTGGGCCCCGGTACACCGATAAACTCATCTTT
NA,NA,TRDV1,TRDJ1,CALGELRGQHTDKLIF,TGTGCTCTTGGGGAACTAAGAGGACAGCACACCGATAAACTCATCTTT
NA,NA,TRDV1,TRDJ1,CALGEMEGRTATDKLIF,TGTGCTCTTGGCGAGATGGAGGGCCGGACCGCCACCGATAAACTCATCTTT
NA,NA,TRDV1,TRDJ1,CALGSPPSFYRGTCTDKLIF,TGTGCTCTTGGGTCGCCTCCTTCCTTCTACAGGGGGACCTGCACCGATAAACTCATCTTT
NA,NA,TRDV1,TRDJ1,CALGESQAVRTWGLPGCTDKLIF,TGTGCTCTTGGGGAATCACAGGCCGTCCGAACTTGGGGCCTTCCCGGGTGCACCGATAAACTCATCTTT
NA,NA,TRDV1,TRDJ1,CALGELPGFRADKLIF,TGTGCTCTTGGGGAGCTCCCAGGGTTCCGCGCCGATAAACTCATCTTT
NA,TRDD3,TRDV1,TRDJ1,CALGELYPVLLGDTGELIF,TGTGCTCTTGGGGAACTCTATCCGGTACTTCTGGGGGATACGGGAGAGCTCATCTTT
NA,TRDD3,TRDV1,TRDJ1,CALGGERKLTGGYLSDKLIF,TGTGCTCTTGGGGGAGAGCGGAAACTTACTGGGGGATACTTGTCCGATAAACTCATCTTT
NA,TRDD3,TRDV1,TRDJ1,CALGKGNWGYPYTDKLIF,TGTGCTCTTGGCAAAGGGAACTGGGGATACCCGTACACCGATAAACTCATCTTT
few,TRDD3,TRDV1,TRDJ1,CALGEAGWGIRHSPYTDKLIF,TGTGCTCTTGGGGAAGCCGGATGGGGGATACGCCACAGCCCCTACACCGATAAACTCATCTTT
few,NA,TRDV1,TRDJ1,CALGEPGGKMYTDKLIF,TGTGCTCTTGGGGAACCGGGGGGGAAAATGTACACCGATAAACTCATCTTT
few,NA,TRDV1,TRDJ1,CALGELFTYVWGDTDKLIF,TGTGCTCTTGGGGAACTATTTACCTACGTGTGGGGTGACACCGATAAACTCATCTTT
NA,NA,TRDV1,TRDJ1,CALGELPPNLILGGTDKLIF,TGTGCTCTTGGGGAACTACCCCCTAATCTCATTCTTGGGGGCACCGATAAACTCATCTTT
few,NA,TRDV1,TRDJ1,CALGQPLLTDKLIF,TGTGCTCTTGGACAACCCCTGTTAACTGATAAACTCATCTTT
NA,TRDD3,TRDV1,TRDJ1,CALGVTSTTGGSTDKLIF,TGTGCTCTTGGGGTTACATCTACGACTGGGGGAAGCACCGATAAACTCATCTTT
NA,TRDD3,TRDV1,TRDJ1,CALGESTYVGGYARGTDKLIF,TGTGCTCTTGGGGAATCGACCTACGTTGGGGGATACGCGAGGGGGACCGATAAACTCATCTTT
NA,TRDD3,TRDV1,TRDJ1,CALGSSRSWGIDTDKLIF,TGTGCTCTTGGCTCTTCCCGTAGCTGGGGGATAGACACCGATAAACTCATCTTT
NA,NA,TRDV1,TRDJ1,CALGEPCFDPPQRNKLIF,TGTGCTCTTGGGGAACCCTGTTTCGATCCTCCCCAGCGCAATAAACTCATCTTT
few,TRDD3,TRDV1,TRDJ1,CALGELPPGGYFWSTLIF,TGTGCTCTTGGGGAACTCCCGCCTGGGGGATACTTCTGGTCGACACTCATCTTT
few,NA,TRDV1,TRDJ1,CALGELGRGTNDKLIF,TGTGCTCTTGGGGAACTGGGTCGGGGGACCAACGATAAACTCATCTTT
few,NA,TRDV1,TRDJ1,CALGEGNYVWGPNDKLIF,TGTGCTCTTGGGGAAGGTAACTACGTTTGGGGGCCCAACGATAAACTCATCTTT
few,NA,TRDV1,TRDJ1,CALGDATRGPSTDKLIF,TGTGCTCTTGGGGATGCTACGCGGGGTCCCTCCACCGATAAACTCATCTTT
NA,NA,TRDV1,TRDJ1,CALGEGSYLYYTDKLIF,TGTGCTCTTGGGGAAGGGTCCTATCTGTATTACACCGATAAACTCATCTTT
NA,TRDD3,TRDV1,TRDJ1,CALGELGIRSFTDKLIF,TGTGCTCTTGGGGAATTGGGGATACGGTCCTTCACCGATAAACTCATCTTT
NA,TRDD3,TRDV1,TRDJ1,CALGEWESSGGYDTDKLIF,TGTGCTCTTGGGGAATGGGAATCCTCTGGGGGATATGACACCGATAAACTCATCTTT
NA,NA,TRDV1,TRDJ1,CALGGPEASPGFDKLIF,TGTGCTCTTGGGGGACCAGAGGCCTCCCCGGGGTTCGATAAACTCATCTTT
NA,TRDD3,TRDV2,TRDJ1,CACDTGCGPGLGDTPDKLIF,TGTGCCTGTGACACTGGGTGCGGCCCGGGACTGGGGGATACCCCCGATAAACTCATCTTT
few,NA,TRDV1,TRDJ1,CALGEPLLTDKLIF,TGTGCTCTTGGGGAACCATTACTGACCGATAAACTCATCTTT
few,TRDD3,TRDV1,TRDJ1,CALGERSYRGGGGPTDKLIF,TGTGCTCTTGGGGAACGGAGCTACCGAGGTGGTGGGGGACCCACCGATAAACTCATCTTT
few,NA,TRDV1,TRDJ1,CALGEQISYVSGGYDKLIF,TGTGCTCTTGGGGAACAAATCTCCTACGTATCTGGAGGCTATGATAAACTCATCTTT
few,NA,TRDV1,TRDJ1,CALGGDPSSPYTDKLIF,TGTGCTCTTGGGGGGGACCCCTCTTCCCCGTACACCGATAAACTCATCTTT
NA,NA,TRDV1,TRDJ1,CALGEGPSGILYTDKLIF,TGTGCTCTTGGGGAAGGTCCCTCCGGAATACTGTACACCGATAAACTCATCTTT
NA,TRDD3,TRDV1,TRDJ1,CALGELAYRRAGGYDDKLIF,TGTGCTCTTGGGGAACTAGCCTATAGACGTGCTGGGGGATACGATGATAAACTCATCTTT
NA,TRDD3,TRDV1,TRDJ1,CALGGGFRYWGIRDKLIF,TGTGCTCTTGGGGGGGGATTTCGGTACTGGGGGATCCGAGATAAACTCATCTTT
once,TRDD3,TRDV2,TRDJ1,CASFSRHSYWGIERGTDKLIF,TGTGCCTCGTTTTCCAGACATTCATACTGGGGGATAGAGAGGGGCACCGATAAACTCATCTTT
few,TRDD3,TRDV1,TRDJ1,CALGVGTGVLDTDKLIF,TGTGCTCTTGGGGTAGGTACTGGGGTCTTAGACACCGATAAACTCATCTTT
NA,TRDD3,TRDV1,TRDJ1,CALGECGFPPYWGPNTDKLIF,TGTGCTCTTGGGGAATGTGGGTTCCCTCCGTACTGGGGGCCCAACACCGATAAACTCATCTTT
NA,TRDD3,TRDV2,TRDJ1,CACATGLGDTRGNKLIF,TGTGCCTGTGCCACGGGTCTGGGGGATACGCGAGGGAATAAACTCATCTTT
NA,TRDD2,TRDV2,TRDJ1,CACDTALPPLYTDKPIF,TGTGCCTGTGACACCGCCCTTCCTCCCCTGTACACCGATAAACCCATCTTT
few,TRDD3,TRDV1,TRDJ1,CALKEESATYWGIRRYTDKLIF,TGTGCTCTTAAGGAGGAATCGGCCACTTACTGGGGGATACGCAGGTACACCGATAAACTCATCTTT
few,NA,TRDV2,TRDJ1,CACDTWGARGTDKLIF,TGTGCCTGTGACACCTGGGGGGCCCGGGGAACCGATAAACTCATCTTT
NA,TRDD3,TRDV2,TRDJ1,CACDTLLGAHTDKLIF,TGTGCCTGTGACACCCTACTGGGGGCTCACACCGATAAACTCATCTTT
few,NA,TRDV1,TRDJ1,CALGDVVLPTTGDTTDKLIF,TGTGCTCTTGGGGACGTGGTGCTTCCTACGACTGGGGATACTACCGATAAACTCATCTTT
once,TRDD3,TRDV1,TRDJ1,CALGDTFHPLSTGGYAYLYTDKLIF,TGTGCTCTTGGGGATACCTTCCATCCCCTTTCTACTGGGGGATACGCGTATCTTTACACCGATAAACTCATCTTT
NA,TRDD3,TRDV1,TRDJ1,CALGELPFILRGGGYAGMGKLIF,TGTGCTCTTGGGGAACTCCCCTTTATTTTACGAGGGGGGGGATACGCCGGGATGGGTAAACTCATCTTT
few,NA,TRDV1,TRDJ1,CALGPLLLSGGFLDTDKLIF,TGTGCTCTTGGGCCTCTCCTACTTTCGGGGGGATTTCTGGACACCGATAAACTCATCTTT
once,NA,TRDV1,TRDJ1,CALGELAFLEYWGQRAYTDKLIF,TGTGCTCTTGGGGAACTGGCCTTCCTAGAGTACTGGGGGCAACGCGCGTACACCGATAAACTCATCTTT
NA,TRDD3,TRDV2,TRDJ1,CACDHGRYWGMYTDKLIF,TGTGCCTGTGACCACGGGAGGTACTGGGGGATGTACACCGATAAACTCATCTTT